The TCR beta chain described here comes from a study of long-term antiretroviral therapy in people with HIV. Germline V gives CDR1 ENHRY, CDR2 SYGVKD. Trimming removed 3 bases from V and 0 bases from J, with 17 bases in between. The CDR3 consists of 17 residues. They ran version v3.0 of the immunoSEQ assay at survey level. Produced via immunoSEQ multiplex PCR; TCRdb's table is partial and in-frame only. This table holds 30,000 to 35,000 clones, roughly 74% found once. The starting material was unsorted PBMCs, obtained 3 years after starting antiretroviral therapy. The chain uses TRBV10-3 and TRBJ1-2, with a possible D match to TRBD1 (5 bases). The receptor comes from a man aged 45-65 years with HIV. This CDR3 reads CAISEAWGDVSNYGYTF. The DNA for the CDR3 is TGTGCCATCAGTGAAGCTTGGGGGGACGTCTCTAACTATGGCTACACCTTC.